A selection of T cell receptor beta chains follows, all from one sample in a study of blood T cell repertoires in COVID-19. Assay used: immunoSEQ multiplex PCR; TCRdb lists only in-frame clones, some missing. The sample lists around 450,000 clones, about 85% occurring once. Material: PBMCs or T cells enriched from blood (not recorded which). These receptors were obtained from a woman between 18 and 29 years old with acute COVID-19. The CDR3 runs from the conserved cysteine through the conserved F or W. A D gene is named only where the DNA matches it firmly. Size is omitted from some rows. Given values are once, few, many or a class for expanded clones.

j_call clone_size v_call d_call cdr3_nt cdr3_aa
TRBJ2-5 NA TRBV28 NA TGTGCCAGCAGTTTATCGGAGACCCAGTACTTC CASSLSETQYF
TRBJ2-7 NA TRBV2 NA TGTGCCAGCGAAGTGGAGGCCTCGATAAGCTACGAGCAGTACTTC CASEVEASISYEQYF
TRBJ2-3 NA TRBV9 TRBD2 TGTGCCAGCAGCGTCCCGGTTTTGGGCGGGGGTTATGGAGATACGCAGTATTTT CASSVPVLGGGYGDTQYF
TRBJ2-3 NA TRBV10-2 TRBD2 TGCGCCAGCAGTGCGGGACTAGCGAGGAATACGCAGTATTTT CASSAGLARNTQYF
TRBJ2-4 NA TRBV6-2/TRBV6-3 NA TGTGCCAGCAGTTCCCGAGATCGTAACATTCAGTACTTC CASSSRDRNIQYF
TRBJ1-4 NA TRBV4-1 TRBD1 TGCGCCAGCAGCAAGGGACAGGGGGATGAAAAACTGTTTTTT CASSKGQGDEKLFF
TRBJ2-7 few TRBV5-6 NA TGTGCCAGCAGCTACGGGGTATTGAGGGAGCAGTACTTC CASSYGVLREQYF
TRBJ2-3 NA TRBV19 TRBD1 TGTGCCAGTAGCGATTTTCACAGGGGGAGCACAGATACGCAGTATTTT CASSDFHRGSTDTQYF
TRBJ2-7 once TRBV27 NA TGTGCCAGCAGTTTTCGGGTAGCAGACGAGCAGTACTTC CASSFRVADEQYF
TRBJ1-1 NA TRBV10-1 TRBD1 TGCGCCAGCAGTGAAGGGGTAAGGGGGCCCACTGAAGCTTTCTTT CASSEGVRGPTEAFF
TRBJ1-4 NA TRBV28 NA TGTGCCAGCAGTTCCCCCACAGAACCCGGTAGGGAAAAACTGTTTTTT CASSSPTEPGREKLFF
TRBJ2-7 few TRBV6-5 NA TGTGCCAGCAAACAGGGTCCCCTCTTAGACGAGCAGTACTTC CASKQGPLLDEQYF
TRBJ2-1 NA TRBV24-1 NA TGTGCCACCAGTGACCCCCGGGAGCAGTTCTTC CATSDPREQFF
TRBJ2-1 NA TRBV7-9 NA TGTGCCAGCAGCTTATCCGGGGACAATGAGCAGTTCTTC CASSLSGDNEQFF
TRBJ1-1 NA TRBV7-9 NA TGTGCCAGCAGCTCCGCAGGGGCTGAAGCTTTCTTT CASSSAGAEAFF
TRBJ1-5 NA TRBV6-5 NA TGTGCCAGCAGGACCGCGGGGGTGGGCAATCAGCCCCAGCATTTT CASRTAGVGNQPQHF
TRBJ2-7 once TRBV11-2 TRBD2 TGTGCCAGCAGCTCCCGTGGGACTAGCGGGAGGGCCTACGAGCAGTACTTC CASSSRGTSGRAYEQYF
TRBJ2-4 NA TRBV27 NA TGTGCCAGCAGTTTATCCCTAGAGGGGGTAGCCAAAAACATTCAGTACTTC CASSLSLEGVAKNIQYF
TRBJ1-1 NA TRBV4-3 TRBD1 TGCGCCAGCAGCCCCGGACAGGGAACTGAAGCTTTCTTT CASSPGQGTEAFF
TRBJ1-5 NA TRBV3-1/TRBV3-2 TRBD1 TGTGCCAGCAGCCAAGGGACAGGGAATCAGCCCCAGCATTTT CASSQGTGNQPQHF
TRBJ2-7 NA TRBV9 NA TGTGCCAGCAGCGTAGGCGGGACGACTACCTACGAGCAGTACTTC CASSVGGTTTYEQYF
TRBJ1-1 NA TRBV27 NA TGTGCCAGCAGCGGACAGTTAATGAACACTGAAGCTTTCTTT CASSGQLMNTEAFF
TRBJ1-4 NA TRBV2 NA TGTGCCAGCATAGAACGGAGAGCAACTAATGAAAAACTGTTTTTT CASIERRATNEKLFF
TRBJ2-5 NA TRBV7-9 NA TGTGCCAGCAGCTTCGGCGGTGGAGAGACCCAGTACTTC CASSFGGGETQYF
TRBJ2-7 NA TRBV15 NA TGTGCCACCAGCAGAGCCGGCCGGCAGGGATTTACCTACGAGCAGTACTTC CATSRAGRQGFTYEQYF
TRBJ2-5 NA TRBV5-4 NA TGTGCCAGCAGCCAGGGTCTGAGGGAGACCCAGTACTTC CASSQGLRETQYF
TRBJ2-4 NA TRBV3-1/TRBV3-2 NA TGTGCCAGCAGCGCGAGGCCTGAAAACATTCAGTACTTC CASSARPENIQYF
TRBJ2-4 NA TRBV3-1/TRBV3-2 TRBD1 TGTGCCAGCAGCCAAAAAAATACCGGGACAGGTAAAAACATTCAGTACTTC CASSQKNTGTGKNIQYF
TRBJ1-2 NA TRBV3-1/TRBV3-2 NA TGTGCCAGCAGCCACAGCTATGGCTACACCTTC CASSHSYGYTF
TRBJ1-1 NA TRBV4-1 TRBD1 TGCGCCAGCAGCCAAGGGGACGACGTTAAGGGGGCCGGCACTGAAGCTTTCTTT CASSQGDDVKGAGTEAFF
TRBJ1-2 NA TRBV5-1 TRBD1 TGCGCCAGCAGCGGAAAGACAGGGGGGGACTATGGCTACACCTTC CASSGKTGGDYGYTF
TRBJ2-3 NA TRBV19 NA TGTGCCAGTAGTGTCCCGGGACTCCCGTCCCCTCCTGGGTATTTT CASSVPGLPSPPGYF
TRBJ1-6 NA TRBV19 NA TGTGCCAGTAGCACAGACAGATGGGATTCACCCCTCCACTTT CASSTDRWDSPLHF
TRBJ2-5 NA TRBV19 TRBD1 TGTGCCAGTAGTATAAACAGGGGAGTACAAGAGACCCAGTACTTC CASSINRGVQETQYF
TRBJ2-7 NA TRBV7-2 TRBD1 TGTGCCAGCAGCTTATTCCCAGGGGGTAACGAGCAGTACTTC CASSLFPGGNEQYF
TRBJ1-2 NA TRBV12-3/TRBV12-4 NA TGTGCCAGCAGATTGGGGGGGGTCGGCTACACCTTC CASRLGGVGYTF
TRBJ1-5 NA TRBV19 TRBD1 TGTGCCAGTAGGTCGACAGGGAATCAGCCCCAGCATTTT CASRSTGNQPQHF
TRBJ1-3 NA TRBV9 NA TGTGCCAGCAGCCAAAGCCCCCACTCTGGAAACACCATATATTTT CASSQSPHSGNTIYF
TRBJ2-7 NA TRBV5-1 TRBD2 TGCGCCAGCAGCTCGGGGACTAGCGGGGTCTCCTACGAGCAGTACTTC CASSSGTSGVSYEQYF
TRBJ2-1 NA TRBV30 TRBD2 TGTGCCTGGAGTGTACTAGCGGGAGGAAGCCACAGCTCCTACAATGAGCAGTTCTTC CAWSVLAGGSHSSYNEQFF
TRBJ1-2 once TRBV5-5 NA TGTGCCAGCAGCTTGTTAGGGGGTACCTATGGCTACACCTTC CASSLLGGTYGYTF
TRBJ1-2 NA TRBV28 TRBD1 TGTGCCAGCAGATCGACAGGGGGGAATCGCTATGGCTACACCTTC CASRSTGGNRYGYTF
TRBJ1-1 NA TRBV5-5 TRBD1 TGTGCCAGCAGCTGGAAGACAGGGGGCACTGAAGCTTTCTTT CASSWKTGGTEAFF
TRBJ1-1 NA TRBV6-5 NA TGTGCCAGCTGCCTTAGGGGAGGGATGAACACTGAAGCTTTCTTT CASCLRGGMNTEAFF